Presented here are 18 T cell receptor beta chains from one specimen sequenced in a study of tissue T cells after allogeneic stem cell transplantation. Sequencing used immunoSEQ multiplex PCR; TCRdb keeps in-frame clones, though not all of them. In the table there are 6,000 to 6,500 clones, roughly 69% of which are singletons. Here the sequenced sample was tissue from the stomach, taken at autopsy. The source of these receptors is a woman between 18 and 55 years old with breast cancer.

This rearrangement joins TRBV6-5 to TRBJ2-3; 14 bases line up with TRBD2. The CDR3 runs to 15 residues. Germline V gene data show CDR1 as MNHEY and CDR2 as SVGAGI. After removal of 7 bases from V and 2 bases from J, the junction contained 2 bases not matched to a gene. CDR3 nucleotides: TGTGCCAGCATGACTAGCGGGGGGGTCACAGATACGCAGTATTTT. Its translation: CASMTSGGVTDTQYF.

This clone was seen more than once but under ten times. V gene TRBV4-1 combines with J gene TRBJ1-5; 10 nucleotides line up with TRBD1. Germline lookup yields CDR1 MGHRA and CDR2 YSYEKL. After removal of 0 bases from V and 0 bases from J, the junction contained 5 bases not matched to a gene. The CDR3 totals 18 residues. The CDR3 is CASSQDRWDRGSNQPQHF. For the CDR3, the DNA is TGCGCCAGCAGCCAAGATCGATGGGACAGGGGTAGCAATCAGCCCCAGCATTTT.

This sequence joins TRBV2 and TRBJ2-4, with 8 nucleotides matching TRBD1. J lost 3 bases, V lost 3 bases, and 4 bases had no gene match. This CDR3 is built from 15 residues. Germline lookup yields CDR1 SNHLY and CDR2 FYNNEI. This chain's CDR3 is CASSEDRVGKNIQYF. CDR3 bases: TGTGCCAGCAGTGAGGACAGGGTCGGCAAAAACATTCAGTACTTC.

This sequence joins TRBV11-1 and TRBJ2-3; D might be TRBD2 (6 bases). The CDR3 is made up of 13 amino acids. The V end lost 5 bases, the J end lost 9 bases, and 15 bases lay between the germline ends. In germline, CDR1 is SGHAT, CDR2 FQDESV (reference sequence). The CDR3 spells CASSTHRLETQYF. The DNA for the CDR3 is TGTGCCAGCAGCACACACCGACTAGAAACGCAGTATTTT.

This clone appeared a single time. The genes are TRBV2 and TRBJ2-1; possible D gene TRBD2, 5 bases. The CDR3 is 12 amino acids. V was cut by 7 bases and J by 9 bases, with 13 bases left in between. Per the germline V gene, CDR1 is SNHLY and CDR2 is FYNNEI. The CDR3 DNA is TGTGCCAGCACGATCGTAGGAGGTGAGCAGTTCTTC. Translation: CASTIVGGEQFF.

The rearrangement uses TRBV9 and TRBJ2-2; 7 bases match TRBD2. The length of the CDR3 is 15 residues. The germline CDR1 and CDR2 sequences are SGDLS and YYNGEE. The trim removed 0 bases at V and 7 bases at J, leaving 6 bases unmatched. The CDR3 loop reads CASSVEREEVGELFF. CDR3 coding DNA: TGTGCCAGCAGCGTAGAACGGGAGGAGGTCGGGGAGCTGTTTTTT.

The chain links TRBV5-1 to TRBJ1-2, with 9 bases identical to TRBD1. The CDR3 covers 15 residues. Germline V CDR1 and CDR2: SGHRS, YFSETQ. With V trimmed by 4 bases and J by 4 bases, 8 bases remained unmatched. In DNA form, the CDR3 reads TGCGCCAGCAGCACGGGACAGGGACCCTCCTATGGCTACACCTTC. It codes for CASSTGQGPSYGYTF.

V and J are TRBV27 and TRBJ2-7, with 16 bases lining up with TRBD2. CDR3 length: 17 residues. V gave up 5 bases and J gave up 5 bases; unmatched junction bases: 9. CDR1 MNHEY and CDR2 SMNVEV come from the germline V gene (reference sequence). This chain's CDR3 is CASSGTSGRARGNEQYF. As DNA, the CDR3 is TGTGCCAGCAGTGGGACTAGCGGGAGGGCCAGGGGCAACGAGCAGTACTTC.

The V gene is TRBV3-1 (or the pseudogene TRBV3-2), the J gene TRBJ2-7, with 8 bases matching TRBD1. With V trimmed by 1 base and J by 1 base, 6 bases remained unmatched. This CDR3 contains 16 residues. Germline V gene data show CDR1 as LGHDT and CDR2 as YNNKEL (reference sequence). The CDR3, as DNA: TGTGCCAGCAGCCAAGCCCGGACAGGGAAGTCCTACGAGCAGTACTTC. Its protein is CASSQARTGKSYEQYF.

This chain joins TRBV4-3 and TRBJ2-7, with TRBD1 identical over 8 bases. J lost 0 bases, V lost 0 bases, and 4 bases had no gene match. The CDR3 contains 16 residues. Germline CDR1 is LGHNA and CDR2 is YSLEER. The CDR3 region has the DNA TGCGCCAGCAGCCAAGAGACAGGGGAGAGCTCCTACGAGCAGTACTTC. It codes for CASSQETGESSYEQYF.

The chain links TRBV6-5 to TRBJ2-7; 8 nucleotides agree with TRBD1. The trim removed 6 bases at V and 6 bases at J, leaving 10 bases unmatched. Per the germline V gene, CDR1 is MNHEY and CDR2 is SVGAGI. This CDR3 is 14 amino acids long. The CDR3 DNA sequence: TGTGCCAGCAGAGGACAGGGATGGCTCTTCGAGCAGTACTTC. Amino acids: CASRGQGWLFEQYF.

The count of this clone is one. The rearrangement links TRBV5-1 to TRBJ2-5; tentatively, D is TRBD2 (5 bases). Germline CDR1 SGHRS, CDR2 YFSETQ. The CDR3 covers 14 residues. The V gene lost 4 bases and the J gene lost 2 bases, with 12 bases spanning the gap. The CDR3 nucleotides read TGCGCCAGCAGCAACACCGCGGGTCAAGAGACCCAGTACTTC. Encoded protein: CASSNTAGQETQYF.

This clone was detected a few times. The genes are TRBV6-5 and TRBJ1-5; TRBD1 aligns across 7 bases. CDR1 MNHEY and CDR2 SVGAGI come from the germline V gene. V trimming: 6 bases; J trimming: 3 bases; junction bases outside the gene matches: 8. The CDR3 spans 15 residues. The CDR3 loop is CASSFKGQFNQPQHF. CDR3 nucleotide sequence: TGTGCCAGCAGCTTTAAGGGACAGTTCAATCAGCCCCAGCATTTT.

This clone showed up just a few times. The V gene is TRBV4-1, the J gene TRBJ2-1, with D maybe TRBD2 (6 bases). The germline CDR1 and CDR2 sequences are MGHRA and YSYEKL. With 5 bases removed from V and 8 bases from J, the gap between germline ends came to 19 bases. This CDR3 region has 15 residues. The CDR3 bases are TGCGCCAGCAGCTTACGATCGGGGGTCGGGGATGAGCAGTTCTTC. Its protein product is CASSLRSGVGDEQFF.

This clone was found once. The V gene is TRBV2, the J gene TRBJ1-6; weak D call: TRBD1 (5 bases). Trimming shortened V by 3 bases and J by 9 bases, and 12 bases separated the two germline ends. The CDR3 runs 14 residues. Germline CDR1 SNHLY, CDR2 FYNNEI. In DNA, the CDR3 is TGTGCCAGCAGTGAGGGGACTTACGGTTCACCCCTCCACTTT. This sequence encodes CASSEGTYGSPLHF.

This rearrangement joins TRBV7-2 to TRBJ2-2; perhaps TRBD2 as D (7 bases). Germline V gives CDR1 SGHTA, CDR2 FQGNSA. V lost 6 bases and J lost 3, with 14 bases in between. The CDR3 is made up of 15 amino acids. The CDR3, as DNA: TGTGCCAGCAGTCCGGGGGGCTGGGACACCGGGGAGCTGTTTTTT. Its translation: CASSPGGWDTGELFF.

The chain carries TRBV27 and TRBJ1-5; D is uncertain. Trimming removed 4 bases from V and 4 bases from J, with 11 bases in between. The length of the CDR3 is 14 residues. Germline V gene sequence: CDR1 MNHEY, CDR2 SMNVEV (reference sequence). CDR3 protein: CASSSPGLNQPQHF. In nucleotides, the CDR3 is TGTGCCAGCAGTTCCCCGGGCCTTAATCAGCCCCAGCATTTT.

The CDR3 protein is CASSFSGNTIYF. CDR3 sequence (DNA): TGTGCCAGCAGTTTTTCCGGAAACACCATATATTTT. The chain uses TRBV12-3 or TRBV12-4 and TRBJ1-3; D not resolved. Trimming removed 3 bases from V and 4 bases from J, with 4 bases in between. This CDR3 contains 12 residues.